One and the same sample provided the 25 T cell receptor beta chains below, sequenced in a study of glioma-infiltrating T cells after dendritic cell vaccination (dated by TCRdb to between 2015 and 2016). This sample's time point label indicates: after dendritic cell vaccination, including at tumor progression/relapse. Libraries were prepared through the immunoSEQ multiplex PCR assay. TCRdb took this table from immuneACCESS and kept in-frame rearrangements with V and J called. Such tables lack part of the clones; where checked against another copy, unresolved V genes explain under half of the gap, and the rest is unexplained. Across this sample there are 85,000 to 100,000 clones, with about 81% seen only once. The ten largest clones add up to approximately 2% of the sample. Sequencing used blood, obtained after dendritic cell vaccination. These receptors were obtained from a human donor with glioblastoma.

V usage is TRBV9 and J usage is TRBJ1-6; tentatively, D is TRBD1 (6 bases). Trimming removed 1 base at V and 2 bases at J, with 10 bases between. The CDR3 runs 16 residues. In germline, CDR1 is SGDLS, CDR2 YYNGEE. The CDR3 sequence is CASSVSGDTYNSPLHF. CDR3 DNA: TGTGCCAGCAGCGTAAGTGGGGACACCTATAATTCACCCCTCCACTTT.

CDR3 bases: TGTGCCAGCAGTGTGGCGGGGCTTCAGCCCCAGCATTTT. Amino acids: CASSVAGLQPQHF. This sequence joins TRBV6-1 and TRBJ1-5; D might be TRBD1 (5 bases). The germline V and J ends were trimmed by 4 bases and 6 bases, with 10 bases remaining between them. The CDR3 spans 13 residues. CDR1 is MNHNS, CDR2 SASEGT, per germline.

The V gene is TRBV6-4, the J gene TRBJ1-1, with a weak D call TRBD1 (5 bases). The germline gives CDR1 MRHNA, CDR2 SNTAGT. The V end lost 6 bases, the J end lost 1 base, and 15 bases lay between the germline ends. The CDR3 is 15 residues long. Here the CDR3 DNA reads TGTGCCAGCAGGGTCTTTGGGGGGACGAACACTGAAGCTTTCTTT. Translating gives CASRVFGGTNTEAFF.

This chain connects TRBV29-1 to TRBJ2-2; weak D call: TRBD2 (5 bases). CDR3 length: 14 residues. Germline CDR1 and CDR2: SQVTM and ANQGSEA. Trimming stripped 7 bases from V and 1 base from J, with 13 bases between. The CDR3 nucleotides are TGCAGCGGTTCCAACGGGGTGAACACCGGGGAGCTGTTTTTT. As protein: CSGSNGVNTGELFF.

The chain links TRBV19 to TRBJ1-5; D perhaps matches TRBD1 (5 bases). The CDR3 length is 16 residues. Germline V gives CDR1 LNHDA, CDR2 SQIVND (reference sequence). V was cut by 4 bases and J by 0 bases, with 13 bases left in between. The CDR3 is CASSRPGRGSNQPQHF. The CDR3 coding sequence is TGTGCCAGTAGTAGACCCGGGAGGGGTAGCAATCAGCCCCAGCATTTT.

This chain joins TRBV27 and TRBJ2-7; D ambiguous. Germline-derived CDR1 and CDR2 are MNHEY and SMNVEV (reference sequence). Between the trimmed V and J ends, which lost 5 bases and 0 bases, there was a span of 14 bases. The CDR3 is made up of 15 amino acids. The CDR3 sequence is CASSGHDAHSYEQYV. DNA of the CDR3: TGTGCCAGCAGTGGGCATGACGCGCACTCCTACGAGCAGTACGTC.

The chain employs TRBV7-9 and TRBJ2-3, with D possibly being TRBD2 (6 bases). Trimming took 1 base from V and 6 from J, leaving 11 bases between them. This CDR3 has 14 amino acids. Germline V lookup: CDR1 SEHNR, CDR2 FQNEAQ (reference sequence). DNA for the CDR3: TGTGCCAGCAGCTTAGTGACTGGGGGGGATACGCAGTATTTT. This encodes CASSLVTGGDTQYF.

This rearrangement joins TRBV6-1 to TRBJ1-5; 7 bases align to TRBD1. With 6 bases clipped from V and 4 bases from J, the junction kept 6 bases outside the gene matches. Germline V CDR1 and CDR2: MNHNS, SASEGT. The CDR3 is made up of 14 amino acids. CDR3: CASRRGTDNQPQHF. DNA of the CDR3: TGTGCCAGCAGGCGTGGGACAGATAATCAGCCCCAGCATTTT.

This chain links TRBV14 with TRBJ2-3; TRBD2 might be the D (7 bases). V lost 4 bases, J lost 2 bases, and 10 bases lay in between. The CDR3 consists of 14 residues. Germline V gene lookup returns CDR1 SGHDN and CDR2 FVKESK. The CDR3 reads CASSLGGATDTQYF. CDR3 sequence (DNA): TGTGCCAGCAGCCTAGGGGGGGCCACAGATACGCAGTATTTT.

Only a few counts were recorded for this clone. J is TRBJ1-1 and V is TRBV6-6, with a weak D call TRBD1 (6 bases). The CDR3 totals 14 residues. Germline V gene data show CDR1 as MNHNY and CDR2 as SVGAGI (reference sequence). Trimming took 6 bases from V and 7 from J, leaving 18 bases between them. CDR3 sequence reads: CASRSQGLAVEAFF. CDR3 bases: TGTGCCAGCAGGTCACAGGGCCTGGCGGTTGAAGCTTTCTTT.

J is TRBJ1-5 and V is TRBV4-1; D is uncertain. CDR3 length: 15 residues. The V and J ends lost 1 base and 8 bases respectively, with 15 bases between them. Germline V gene sequence: CDR1 MGHRA, CDR2 YSYEKL. CDR3 nucleotide sequence: TGCGCCAGCAGCCAAGTGGCGGGGTCCCTTGAGCCCCAGCATTTT. Protein sequence: CASSQVAGSLEPQHF.

The V gene is TRBV2, the J gene TRBJ2-4; 7 bases map to TRBD1. The CDR3 is 14 residues long. The germline V gene has CDR1 SNHLY and CDR2 FYNNEI. V dropped 4 bases and J dropped 6; count of bases not matched to a gene: 6. The CDR3 DNA follows: TGTGCCAGCAGTGCCCGGTCAGGGGGAAACATTCAGTACTTC. Amino acid sequence: CASSARSGGNIQYF.

The rearrangement links TRBV4-2 to TRBJ2-7; D is perhaps TRBD2 (7 bases). CDR3 size: 15 residues. V lost 1 base and J 4 bases, leaving 14 bases between the germline ends. Germline-derived CDR1 and CDR2 are LGHNA and YNFKEQ. CDR3 DNA: TGTGCCAGCAGCCAAGGGGTGGGGGGGCCGTACGAGCAGTACTTC. It codes for CASSQGVGGPYEQYF.

The chain links TRBV5-1 to TRBJ2-3; a weak D match, TRBD1 (6 bases). Between the trimmed V and J ends, which lost 1 base and 4 bases, there was a span of 19 bases. The germline V gene encodes CDR1 SGHRS and CDR2 YFSETQ. The CDR3 extends over 17 amino acids. The chain's CDR3 is CASSLPQDGQLPDTQYF. Written as DNA, the CDR3 is TGCGCCAGCAGCTTGCCTCAAGACGGACAGCTCCCAGATACGCAGTATTTT. The full variable domain, completed using reference TRBV5-1 and TRBJ2-3, is KAGVTQTPRYLIKTRGQQVTLSCSPISGHRSVSWYQQTPGQGLQFLFEYFSETQRNKGNFPGRFSGRQFSNSRSEMNVSTLELGDSALYLCASSLPQDGQLPDTQYFGPGTRLTVL.

The V gene is TRBV5-8, the J gene TRBJ2-7; D call uncertain. V was trimmed by 2 bases and J by 6 bases, leaving 9 bases between them. In germline, CDR1 is SGHTS, CDR2 YDEGEE. The CDR3 is made up of 12 amino acids. The CDR3 protein is CASSFSYREQYV. Here the CDR3 DNA reads TGTGCCAGCAGCTTTAGCTATCGCGAGCAGTACGTC.

J is TRBJ1-2 and V is TRBV7-9; no reliable D call. CDR1 is SEHNR, CDR2 FQNEAQ, per germline (reference sequence). This CDR3 comprises 15 residues. V was trimmed by 1 base and J by 4 bases, leaving 13 bases between them. The CDR3 sequence is CASSLGTVSTYGYTF. The CDR3 DNA follows: TGTGCCAGCAGCTTAGGAACAGTATCCACCTATGGCTACACCTTC. The full variable domain, in which reference TRBV7-9 and TRBJ1-2 provide the parts outside the CDR3, is DTGVSQNPRHKITKRGQNVTFRCDPISEHNRLYWYRQTLGQGPEFLTYFQNEAQLEKSRLLSDRFSAERPKGSFSTLEIQRTEQGDSAMYLCASSLGTVSTYGYTFGSGTRLTVV.

The chain joins TRBV27 to TRBJ1-2; TRBD1 matches 9 bases. V trimming: 7 bases; J trimming: 7 bases; junction bases outside the gene matches: 10. Germline-derived CDR1 and CDR2 are MNHEY and SMNVEV (reference sequence). This CDR3 region has 14 residues. The CDR3 region has the DNA TGTGCCAGCAAACTTGACAGGGGGGTAGGTGGCTACACCTTC. Translated, it gives CASKLDRGVGGYTF.

The chain uses TRBV6-5 and TRBJ2-7, with 9 nucleotides matching TRBD2. The germline V gene encodes CDR1 MNHEY and CDR2 SVGAGI. This CDR3 is built from 14 residues. V lost 6 bases and J lost 7; bases outside the gene matches: 10. DNA for the CDR3: TGTGCCAGCAGAGAATGGCGGGAGGGCGGAGAGCAGTACGTC. Residues: CASREWREGGEQYV.

The rearrangement uses TRBV7-3 and TRBJ2-2, with no clear D. Germline-derived CDR1 and CDR2 are SGHTA and FQGTGA. The CDR3 is 13 amino acids. V shed 5 bases and J shed 6 bases, with 10 bases lying between them. CDR3 amino acids: CASSPESAGELFF. CDR3 nucleotides: TGTGCCAGCAGCCCGGAGTCGGCCGGGGAGCTGTTTTTT.

The chain is built from TRBV25-1 and TRBJ2-1; 10 nucleotides line up with TRBD1. The J segment lost 5 bases and the V segment lost 8 bases, leaving 6 bases of the junction unmatched. The CDR3 runs 14 residues. Germline V gene sequence: CDR1 MGHDK, CDR2 SYGVNS. DNA for the CDR3: TGTGCCAGCCAAGGACAGGGGGGAGACAATGAGCAGTTCTTC. It specifies CASQGQGGDNEQFF. The whole variable domain, filled in from reference TRBV25-1 and TRBJ2-1, reads EADIYQTPRYLVIGTGKKITLECSQTMGHDKMYWYQQDPGMELHLIHYSYGVNSTEKGDLSSESTVSRIRTEHFPLTLESARPSHTSQYLCASQGQGGDNEQFFGPGTRLTVL.

The rearrangement joins TRBV27 to TRBJ2-3, with 12 bases identical to TRBD2. The CDR3 covers 17 residues. Germline V gene data show CDR1 as MNHEY and CDR2 as SMNVEV (reference sequence). V shed 4 bases and J 1 base; nucleotides not matched to a gene: 6. CDR3 region: CASSSPGLAGGTDTQYF. The CDR3 DNA reads TGTGCCAGCAGTTCTCCGGGACTAGCGGGTGGCACAGATACGCAGTATTTT.

V is TRBV5-6 and J is TRBJ2-6, with D perhaps TRBD2 (5 bases). Germline loops: CDR1 SGHDT, CDR2 YYEEEE. The CDR3 sequence is 17 residues long. V lost 4 bases and J 5 bases, leaving 19 bases between the germline ends. Written as DNA, the CDR3 is TGTGCCAGCAGCCCTCAGCGGACTCTGGGATGGGCCAACGTCCTGACTTTC. It is translated as CASSPQRTLGWANVLTF.

This chain joins TRBV5-4 and TRBJ2-5, with D possibly matching TRBD2 (5 bases). Germline CDR1 is SGHNT and CDR2 is YYREEE (reference sequence). The CDR3 covers 13 residues. The germline V and J ends were trimmed by 1 base and 4 bases, with 8 bases remaining between them. CDR3 protein: CASSLFEGETQYF. The CDR3 DNA is TGTGCCAGCAGCTTGTTTGAGGGAGAGACCCAGTACTTC.

The gene calls are TRBV6-1 and TRBJ2-1; 7 bases map to TRBD1. The junction had 7 bases not matched to a gene; V was cut back by 8 bases and J by 0 bases. Germline CDR1 MNHNS, CDR2 SASEGT. The CDR3 is made up of 15 amino acids. This CDR3 reads CASWTGDTSYNEQFF. The CDR3 DNA reads TGTGCCAGCTGGACAGGAGATACCTCCTACAATGAGCAGTTCTTC.

The genes are TRBV5-1 and TRBJ2-7; 7 positions match TRBD2. The CDR3 loop spans 14 amino acids. J lost 7 bases, V lost 0 bases, and 7 bases had no gene match. From germline, CDR1 is SGHRS and CDR2 YFSETQ. The CDR3 region is CASSLGGGEREQYV. Here the CDR3 DNA reads TGCGCCAGCAGCTTGGGGGGGGGAGAACGGGAGCAGTACGTC.